The text below deals with one TCR beta chain. Ten or more counts support this clonotype. Its specific antigen is unknown. Per-nucleotide qualities are absent, and no much larger clonotype sits a single base away. In light of the paper, this sample's time point label describes: technical triplicate 1. For unsorted PBMC libraries, 2 million PBMCs were used after storage in RNAlater at -80 degrees C until RNA extraction. Peripheral blood was subjected to Ficoll-Hypaque density gradient centrifugation to isolate PBMCs, which were then cryopreserved in liquid nitrogen. The data were taken from a study of neurological immune-mediated disorders (dated by TCRdb to the late 2010s). Looking at the study overall: Using UMI-based sequencing, the study compared peripheral blood TCR-beta repertoires from patients with HTLV-I-associated myelopathy (HAM/TSP), patients with multiple sclerosis, and healthy controls. The roughly 110 TCR-beta libraries covered PBMC samples along with longitudinal samples, technical triplicates, and paired sorted CD4+ and CD8+ T-cell subsets. Technical triplicate libraries were sequenced so that the variability in frequency of each individual clone could be precisely calculated. Of the roughly 71 subjects in the cohort, approximately 15 were HAM/TSP patients, approximately 35 were multiple sclerosis patients, and about 20 were healthy controls.

Study-level results and caveats: No identical CDR3 amino acid sequences were shared among expanded clones across subjects, suggesting private TCR-beta repertoires in all groups. TCR clonal expansion was greatest in HAM/TSP patients and smallest in MS patients, who ranked below even healthy controls.

cDNA was synthesized by template-switch 5'RACE using a primer carrying a 10-nucleotide random unique molecular identifier by which each TCR transcript was tagged. Over 160 million TCR-beta sequences, covering 15-18 subjects, were produced in each sequencing run. The RNeasy kit was used to extract total RNA. TCR-beta VDJ regions were amplified with primers for the TCR constant region and the 5'RACE anchor, using the KAPA Real-time Library Amplification kit. Sample indexes and Illumina adaptors were added in a first PCR, and a second PCR then increased library yield. After purification with Ampure beads, the TCR product of roughly 650 bp was size-selected on a 2% E-gel SizeSelection system. Before pooling, library quality was checked on a Bioanalyzer, concentration was measured with Qubit, and libraries were quantified with the Kapa Library Quantification kit. Paired-end 2 x 150 bp sequencing of the libraries was performed on an Illumina HiSeq 2500. To increase sequence diversity, 25-30% phiX was spiked into each library pool. In the authors' own workflow: The quality-filtered reads were processed with the UMI-based MiGEC pipeline, whose error correction step removed more than 80% of the raw TCR sequences. VDJ genes were aligned to IMGT germline references, and each clonotype was defined by a unique CDR3 amino acid sequence together with V-J genes. Clonal expansion, Shannon diversity, and CDR3 relatedness (CalcPairwiseDistances, ClusterSamples) were evaluated with VDJtools, and phylogenetic trees were built with CLCbio workbench. Expanded clones were defined as having at least 8 unique UMIs, based on coefficient-of-variation modelling across technical triplicates. TCRdb passed the public sequencing reads through fastp at Q25 and MiXCR, retaining productive beta sequences. Rows with one shared CDR3 protein collapse into an entry with the most common genes and DNA. It is TCRdb's table, rather than the study itself, that gives the V and J calls and clone size. The sample data list about 38,000 distinct CDR3 sequences, and around 10% of these were observed just once. The ten largest clones capture roughly 4% of the sample.

The V end gives up 6 bases and the J end 6 bases, leaving 7 bases in the junction not matched to a gene. CDR1 and CDR2 (DFQATT, SNEGSKA) derive from the germline V gene (reference sequence). The CDR3 spans 13 residues, from the cysteine through the phenylalanine. Here the CDR3 DNA is all that survives: 39 bases in frame from base 1. Recombination linked TRBV20-1 to TRBJ2-3; the junction holds 9 bases that match TRBD2. The sequenced material came from PBMCs. The clonotype originates from a man aged 55 to 69 with HTLV-1-associated myelopathy (HAM/TSP). The CDR3 has the sequence CSAGGGVSDTQYF. At the DNA level, the sequence is TGCAGTGCAGGCGGGGGGGTGAGCGATACGCAGTATTTT.